Listed below are T cell receptor beta chains from one sample, sequenced in a study of naive CD8 T cells in extremely preterm neonates. Sequencing was performed with immunoSEQ multiplex PCR; in TCRdb, only in-frame clones are kept and a portion is missing. Of 20,000 to 30,000 clones listed, 88% were seen once; the top ten hold about 0.85%. The sequenced sample was naive CD8+ T cells from cord blood. The receptor source for this set is a boy who was born preterm. The CDR3 runs from the conserved cysteine through the conserved F or W. The D gene is left open where the match is weak. Part of the rows lack a size; the others show once, few, many or a class for expanded clones.

D gene	V gene	J gene	clone size	CDR3 DNA	CDR3 protein
TRBD2	TRBV9	TRBJ2-3	-	TGTGCCAGCAGCGTAGCTGGACTAGCGGGCACAGATACGCAGTATTTT	CASSVAGLAGTDTQYF
-	TRBV6-5	TRBJ1-4	-	TGTGCCAGCAGTTACTCCGACAGGGAAAAACTGTTTTTT	CASSYSDREKLFF
TRBD2	TRBV29-1	TRBJ2-7	-	TGCAGCGTCGTGGGGGGGGGCGAGCAGTACTTC	CSVVGGGEQYF
TRBD1	TRBV19	TRBJ1-6	-	TGTGCCAGTAGTATACTGGGACAGGGGTATAATTCACCCCTCCACTTT	CASSILGQGYNSPLHF
-	TRBV5-1	TRBJ2-2	once	TGCGCCAGCAGCTTGGTTTCGGGGACCGGGGAGCTGTTTTTT	CASSLVSGTGELFF
TRBD1	TRBV12-5	TRBJ1-2	-	TGTGCTAGTGGTTTGGGACAGGGACTATATGGCTACACCTTC	CASGLGQGLYGYTF
-	TRBV30	TRBJ2-7	-	TGTGCCTGGGGACACTACGAGCAGTACTTC	CAWGHYEQYF
-	TRBV6-5	TRBJ1-1	-	TGTGCCAGCAGCCGGGACAACACTGAAGCTTTCTTT	CASSRDNTEAFF
-	TRBV4-1	TRBJ1-5	once	TGCGCCAGCAGCCAAGGCAATCAGCCCCAGCATTTT	CASSQGNQPQHF
-	TRBV5-1	TRBJ1-1	-	TGCGCCAGCAGTAAACAGGGAGGGGACACTGAAGCTTTCTTT	CASSKQGGDTEAFF
TRBD1	TRBV6-6	TRBJ2-7	-	TGTGCCAGCAGTTACTCAAGACAGGGCGAGCAGTACTTC	CASSYSRQGEQYF
-	TRBV10-2	TRBJ2-3	-	TGCGCCAGCAGTGAGATTCCAGATACGCAGTATTTT	CASSEIPDTQYF
-	TRBV9	TRBJ2-5	-	TGTGCCAGCAGCAGTAGGGAGACCCAGTACTTC	CASSSRETQYF
TRBD2	TRBV29-1	TRBJ2-7	-	TGCAGCGTTCGACTAGCGGGGGACCCATACGAGCAGTACTTC	CSVRLAGDPYEQYF
TRBD1	TRBV5-4	TRBJ2-1	-	TGTGCCAGCAGGCCGACAGGGGGCAATGAGCAGTTCTTC	CASRPTGGNEQFF
-	TRBV6-5	TRBJ2-2	-	TGTGCCAGCAGTTACAGGGGCACCGGGGAGCTGTTTTTT	CASSYRGTGELFF
TRBD2	TRBV7-2	TRBJ2-2	once	TGTGCCAGCAGCTCTAGCGGGAACACCGGGGAGCTGTTTTTT	CASSSSGNTGELFF
-	TRBV5-6	TRBJ2-7	-	TGTGCCAGCAGCTTTTACACAACCTACGAGCAGTACTTC	CASSFYTTYEQYF
-	TRBV5-4	TRBJ2-7	-	TGTGCCAGCAGCCAAGATTACGAGCAGTACTTC	CASSQDYEQYF
-	TRBV9	TRBJ2-3	-	TGTGCCAGCAGCGTAGACAGGGCAGATACGCAGTATTTT	CASSVDRADTQYF
-	TRBV5-1	TRBJ2-7	-	TGCGCCAGCAGCCACAGGGTTTACGAGCAGTACTTC	CASSHRVYEQYF
TRBD1	TRBV19	TRBJ1-2	-	TGTGCCAGTAGTATAGAGGGGACAGGCCGTTCTAACTATGGCTACACCTTC	CASSIEGTGRSNYGYTF
-	TRBV27	TRBJ1-1	-	TGTGCCAGCAGTCTCCAGGGCGGCACTGAAGCTTTCTTT	CASSLQGGTEAFF
-	TRBV11-2	TRBJ2-7	once	TGTGCCAGCAGCTTTTTTTACGAGCAGTACTTC	CASSFFYEQYF
-	TRBV5-1	TRBJ2-7	once	TGCGCCAGCAGCTTAAGGCTAGAAGACCCCTCTTACGAGCAGTACTTC	CASSLRLEDPSYEQYF
-	TRBV5-1	TRBJ2-1	once	TGCGCCAGCAGCTTACACGTCTACAATGAGCAGTTCTTC	CASSLHVYNEQFF
-	TRBV20-1	TRBJ2-7	-	TGCAGTGCTAGACAGGGCTACGAGCAGTACTTC	CSARQGYEQYF
-	TRBV7-3	TRBJ2-7	-	TGTGCCAGCAGCTCCTACGAGCAGTACTTC	CASSSYEQYF